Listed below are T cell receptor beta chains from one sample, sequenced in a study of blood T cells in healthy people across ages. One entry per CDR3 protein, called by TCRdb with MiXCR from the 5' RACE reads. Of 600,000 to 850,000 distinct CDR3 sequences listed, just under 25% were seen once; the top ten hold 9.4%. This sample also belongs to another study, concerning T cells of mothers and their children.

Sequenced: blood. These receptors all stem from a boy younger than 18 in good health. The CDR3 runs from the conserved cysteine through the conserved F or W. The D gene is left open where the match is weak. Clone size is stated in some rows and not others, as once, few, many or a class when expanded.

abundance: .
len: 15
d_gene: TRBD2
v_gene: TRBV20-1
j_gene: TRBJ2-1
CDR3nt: TGCAGTGCTAGAGCCGGGACTAGCGCCTACAATGAGCAGTTCTTC
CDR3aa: CSARAGTSAYNEQFF

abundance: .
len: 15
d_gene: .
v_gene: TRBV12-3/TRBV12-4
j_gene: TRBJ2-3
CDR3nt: TGTGCCAGCAGCCTCGGGGGTAAGAGAACAGATGCGCAATATTTT
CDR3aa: CASSLGGKRTDAQYF

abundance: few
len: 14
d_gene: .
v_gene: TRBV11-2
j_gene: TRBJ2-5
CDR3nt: TGTGCCAGCAGTTCGAAATTGACTTTGGAGACCCAGTACTTC
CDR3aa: CASSSKLTLETQYF

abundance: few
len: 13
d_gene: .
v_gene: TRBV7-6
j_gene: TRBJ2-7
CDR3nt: TGTGCCAGCAGCCATTCGGGGTCCTACGAGCAGTACTTC
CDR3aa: CASSHSGSYEQYF

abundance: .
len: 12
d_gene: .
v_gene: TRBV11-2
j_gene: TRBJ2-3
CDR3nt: TGTGCCAGCAGCCTCTGGACAGATACGCAGTATTTT
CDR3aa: CASSLWTDTQYF

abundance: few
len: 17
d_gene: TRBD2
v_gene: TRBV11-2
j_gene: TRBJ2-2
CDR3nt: TGTGCCAGCAGCCCTGGACTAGCGGGAATGAACACCGGGGAGCTGTTTTTT
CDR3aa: CASSPGLAGMNTGELFF

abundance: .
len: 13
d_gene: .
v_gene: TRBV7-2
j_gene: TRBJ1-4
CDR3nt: TGTGCCAGCGCGAGGGGTACTAATGAAAAACTGTTTTTT
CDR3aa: CASARGTNEKLFF

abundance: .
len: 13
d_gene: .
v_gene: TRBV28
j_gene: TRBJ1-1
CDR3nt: TGTGCCGGCCGTCGAGGCGGGAACACTGAAGCTTTCTTT
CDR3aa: CAGRRGGNTEAFF

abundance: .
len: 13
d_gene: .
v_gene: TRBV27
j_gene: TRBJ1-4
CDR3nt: TGTGTCAGCAGTTTATTAACTAATGAAAAACTGTTTTTT
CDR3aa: CVSSLLTNEKLFF

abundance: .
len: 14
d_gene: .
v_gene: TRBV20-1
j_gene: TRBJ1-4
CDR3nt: TGCAGTGCTAGTTCGCGGACACGGAATGAAAAACTGTTTTTT
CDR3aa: CSASSRTRNEKLFF

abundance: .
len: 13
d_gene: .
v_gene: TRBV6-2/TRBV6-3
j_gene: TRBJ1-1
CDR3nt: TGTGCCAGCAGTTACGGTCCCGACTCTGAAGCTTTCTTT
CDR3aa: CASSYGPDSEAFF

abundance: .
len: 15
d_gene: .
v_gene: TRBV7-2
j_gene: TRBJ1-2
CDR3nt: TGTGCCAGCAGTTTGGGACCCTACTCTAACTATGGCTACACCTTC
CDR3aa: CASSLGPYSNYGYTF

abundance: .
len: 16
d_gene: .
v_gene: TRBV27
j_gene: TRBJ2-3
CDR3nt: TGTGCCAGCGCCAACCAAGGGGGGCTGATAACAGATACGCAGTATTTT
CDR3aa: CASANQGGLITDTQYF

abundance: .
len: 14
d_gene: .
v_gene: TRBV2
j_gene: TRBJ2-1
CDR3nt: TGTGCCAGCAGATCCATGGGGGCCTACAATGAGCAGTTCTTC
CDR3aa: CASRSMGAYNEQFF

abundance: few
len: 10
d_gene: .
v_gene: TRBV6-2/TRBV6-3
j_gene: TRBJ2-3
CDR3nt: TGTGCCACCCGAGGAGATACGCAGTATTTT
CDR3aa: CATRGDTQYF

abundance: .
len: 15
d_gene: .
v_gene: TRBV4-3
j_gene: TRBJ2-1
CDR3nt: TGCGCCAGCAGCCAAGCGGGGTATAACTACAATGAGCAGTTCTTC
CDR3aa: CASSQAGYNYNEQFF

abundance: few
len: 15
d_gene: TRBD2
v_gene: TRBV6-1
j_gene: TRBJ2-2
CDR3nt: TGTGCCAGCAGTCGTCGACCGGGGGAGGGCGGGGAGCTGTTTTTT
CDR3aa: CASSRRPGEGGELFF

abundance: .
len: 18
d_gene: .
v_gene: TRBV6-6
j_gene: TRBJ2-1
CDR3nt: TGTGCCAGCAGTTACTCGATCAGTAGCGATAGCTCCTACAATGAGCAGTTCTTC
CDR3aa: CASSYSISSDSSYNEQFF

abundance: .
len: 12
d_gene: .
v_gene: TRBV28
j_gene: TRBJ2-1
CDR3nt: TGTGCCAGCAGTTTGAATGACCGGGAGCAGTTCTTC
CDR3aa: CASSLNDREQFF

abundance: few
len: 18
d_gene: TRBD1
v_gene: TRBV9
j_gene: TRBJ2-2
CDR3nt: TGTGCCAGCAGCGTAGGAAGTAGGACAGGGCGGACCACCGGGGAGCTGTTTTTT
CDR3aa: CASSVGSRTGRTTGELFF

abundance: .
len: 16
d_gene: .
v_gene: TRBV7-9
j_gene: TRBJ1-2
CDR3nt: TGTGCCAGCAGCCTGACCCCCGGGAATGCTAACTATGGCTACACCTTC
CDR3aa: CASSLTPGNANYGYTF

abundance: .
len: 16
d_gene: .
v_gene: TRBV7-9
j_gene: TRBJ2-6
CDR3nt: TGTGCCAGCAACCCTGCTGTGGGGACTGGGGCCAACGTCCTGACTTTC
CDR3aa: CASNPAVGTGANVLTF

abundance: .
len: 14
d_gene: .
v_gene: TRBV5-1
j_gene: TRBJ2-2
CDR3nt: TGCGCCAGCAATAAGTTGGAGGACACCGGGGAGCTGTTTTTT
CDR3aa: CASNKLEDTGELFF

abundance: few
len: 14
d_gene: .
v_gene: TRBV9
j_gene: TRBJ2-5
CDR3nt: TGTGCCAGCAGCGTAGCCCCAGGGACAGAGACCCAGTACTTC
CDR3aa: CASSVAPGTETQYF

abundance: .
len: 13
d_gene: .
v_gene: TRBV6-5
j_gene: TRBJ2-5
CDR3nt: TGTGCCAATGCCGGGACCTCGATGTGGACCCAGTACTTC
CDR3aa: CANAGTSMWTQYF

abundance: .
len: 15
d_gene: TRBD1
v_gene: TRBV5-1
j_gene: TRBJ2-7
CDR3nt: TGCGCCAGCAGCTTCGCCGGGACAGGGACCTACGAGCAGTACTTC
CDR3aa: CASSFAGTGTYEQYF

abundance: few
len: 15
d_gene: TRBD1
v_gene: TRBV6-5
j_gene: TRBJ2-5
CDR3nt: TGTGCCAGCAGTCCCATACCGGGACAGAAAGAGACCCAGTACTTC
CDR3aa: CASSPIPGQKETQYF

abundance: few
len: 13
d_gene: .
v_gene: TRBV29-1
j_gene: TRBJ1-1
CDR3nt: TGCAGCACAAGAGGGCAGGGAGGCACTGAAGCTTTCTTT
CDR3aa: CSTRGQGGTEAFF

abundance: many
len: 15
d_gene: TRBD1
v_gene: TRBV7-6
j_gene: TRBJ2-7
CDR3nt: TGTGCCAGCAGCTCTCGACAGGGGGTGACCTCCGAGCAGTACTTC
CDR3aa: CASSSRQGVTSEQYF

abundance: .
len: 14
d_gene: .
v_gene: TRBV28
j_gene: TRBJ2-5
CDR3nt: TGTGCCAGCAGTTTAAGGGCAGGGCGGGAGACCCAGTACTTC
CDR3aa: CASSLRAGRETQYF

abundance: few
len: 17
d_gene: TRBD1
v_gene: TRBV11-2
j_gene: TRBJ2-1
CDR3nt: TGTGCCAGCAGCTCGGGACAGCAAGGGGGCCTCTACAATGAGCAGTTCTTC
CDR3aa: CASSSGQQGGLYNEQFF

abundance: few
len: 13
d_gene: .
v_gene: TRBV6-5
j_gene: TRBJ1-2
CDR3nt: TGTGCCAGCAGTTATCACAGGAACTATGGCTACACCTTC
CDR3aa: CASSYHRNYGYTF

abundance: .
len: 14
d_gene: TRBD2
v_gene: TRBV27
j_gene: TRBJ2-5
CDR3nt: TGTGCCAGCAGTGGTAGCGGGAGCCAAGAGACCCAGTACTTC
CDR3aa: CASSGSGSQETQYF

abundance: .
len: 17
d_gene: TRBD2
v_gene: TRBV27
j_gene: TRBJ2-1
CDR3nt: TGTGCCAGCAGTTCCCTAGAAGCGGGGAGCTCCTACAATGAGCAGTTCTTC
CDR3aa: CASSSLEAGSSYNEQFF

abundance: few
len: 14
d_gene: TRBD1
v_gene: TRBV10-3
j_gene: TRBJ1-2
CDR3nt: TGTGCCATCAGAGCACAGGGGGCAGACTATGGCTACACCTTC
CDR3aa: CAIRAQGADYGYTF

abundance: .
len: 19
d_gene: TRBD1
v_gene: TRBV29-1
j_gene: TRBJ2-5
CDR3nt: TGCAGCGCAAACTTAGAGGACAGGGTCGAGGATTTAATTCAAGAGACCCAGTACTTC
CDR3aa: CSANLEDRVEDLIQETQYF

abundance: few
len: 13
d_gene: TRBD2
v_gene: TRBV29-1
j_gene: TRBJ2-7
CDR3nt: TGCAGCGTTGATGCGGGGGTTCGCTACGAGCAGTACTTC
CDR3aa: CSVDAGVRYEQYF

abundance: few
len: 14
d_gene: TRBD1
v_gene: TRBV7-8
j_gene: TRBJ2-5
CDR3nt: TGTGCCAGCAGCTCGGGACAGTGGGGAGAGACCCAGTACTTC
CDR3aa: CASSSGQWGETQYF

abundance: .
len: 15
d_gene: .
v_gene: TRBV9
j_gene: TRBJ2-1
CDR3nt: TGTGCCAGCAGCCCAACCCCGGGACTGTACAATGAGCAGTTCTTC
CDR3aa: CASSPTPGLYNEQFF

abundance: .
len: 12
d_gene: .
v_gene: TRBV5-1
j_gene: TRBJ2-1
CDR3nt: TGCGCCAGCAGCTGGGCCGGTGATGAGCAGTTCTTC
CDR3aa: CASSWAGDEQFF

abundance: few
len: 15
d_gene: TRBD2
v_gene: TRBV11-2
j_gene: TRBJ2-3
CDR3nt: TGTGCCAGCAGTAAGTGGGAGGGCCCTCCAGATACGCAGTATTTT
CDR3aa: CASSKWEGPPDTQYF

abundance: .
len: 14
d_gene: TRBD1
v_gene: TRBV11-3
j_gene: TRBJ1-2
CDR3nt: TGTGCCAGCGTAAATACAGGGGAGCCATATGGCTACACCTTC
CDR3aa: CASVNTGEPYGYTF

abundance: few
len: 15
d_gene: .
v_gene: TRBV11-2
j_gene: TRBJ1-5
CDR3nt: TGTGCCAGCAGCTTGAATAGCATTAGCAATCAGCCCCAGCATTTT
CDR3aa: CASSLNSISNQPQHF

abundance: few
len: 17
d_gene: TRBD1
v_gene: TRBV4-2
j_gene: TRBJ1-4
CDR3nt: TGTGCCAGCAGCCAAGAATTCCTAGGACAGGGAGTTGAAAAACTGTTTTTT
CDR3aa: CASSQEFLGQGVEKLFF

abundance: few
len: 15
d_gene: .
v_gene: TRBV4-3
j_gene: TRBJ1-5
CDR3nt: TGCGCCAGCAGCCAAGATAGGCAGGGATATCAGCCCCAGCATTTT
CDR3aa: CASSQDRQGYQPQHF

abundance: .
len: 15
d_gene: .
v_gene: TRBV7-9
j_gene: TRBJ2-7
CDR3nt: TGTGCCAGCAGCTTAGGGGGGACTTTCTCCTACGAGCAGTACTTC
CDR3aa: CASSLGGTFSYEQYF

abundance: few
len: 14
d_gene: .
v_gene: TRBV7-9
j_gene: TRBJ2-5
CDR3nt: TGTGCCAGCAGCCCGAGAGCCCCGGAGGAGACCCAGTACTTC
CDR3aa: CASSPRAPEETQYF

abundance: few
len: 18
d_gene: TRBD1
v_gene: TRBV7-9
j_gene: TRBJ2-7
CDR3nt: TGTGCCAGCAGCTCACCAGGCAGGGGGTATGTTCACCCCTACGAGCAGTACTTC
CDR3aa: CASSSPGRGYVHPYEQYF